There are a few counts of the clone carrying this T cell receptor beta chain. The antigen remains undetermined. The sample is drawn from a study of T cell repertoires in cytomegalovirus infection. As for the study in general: Selection of CMV epitopes for the study included recently identified HLA-C-restricted and well-studied HLA-B-restricted ones. Public TCR beta signatures indicated both CMV infection and matching HLA type. General study points: Accumulated public TCR beta family frequency recognized individuals carrying CMV together with the relevant HLA.

TCRdb re-derived calls from the reads in MiXCR, one entry per CDR3 protein. This sample has 300,000 or so distinct CDR3 sequences; around 25% occur once, and the top ten carry 13%. CDR3 length: 17 residues. Per the germline V gene, CDR1 is SGHTA and CDR2 is FQGNSA. V shed 0 bases and J shed 4 bases, with 15 bases lying between them. V and J are TRBV7-2 and TRBJ1-4, with TRBD1 as a possible D gene (5 bases). Here the sequenced sample was cultured PBMCs, taken from culture after CMV antigen stimulation. This receptor was identified in a human donor in good health (CMV status not recorded). Some clones in this sample may be carry-over from other donors' samples. In DNA form, the CDR3 reads TGTGCCAGCAGCTTAGCTGGGGCTACAACGAGTAATGAAAAACTGTTTTTT. This gives the protein CASSLAGATTSNEKLFF.